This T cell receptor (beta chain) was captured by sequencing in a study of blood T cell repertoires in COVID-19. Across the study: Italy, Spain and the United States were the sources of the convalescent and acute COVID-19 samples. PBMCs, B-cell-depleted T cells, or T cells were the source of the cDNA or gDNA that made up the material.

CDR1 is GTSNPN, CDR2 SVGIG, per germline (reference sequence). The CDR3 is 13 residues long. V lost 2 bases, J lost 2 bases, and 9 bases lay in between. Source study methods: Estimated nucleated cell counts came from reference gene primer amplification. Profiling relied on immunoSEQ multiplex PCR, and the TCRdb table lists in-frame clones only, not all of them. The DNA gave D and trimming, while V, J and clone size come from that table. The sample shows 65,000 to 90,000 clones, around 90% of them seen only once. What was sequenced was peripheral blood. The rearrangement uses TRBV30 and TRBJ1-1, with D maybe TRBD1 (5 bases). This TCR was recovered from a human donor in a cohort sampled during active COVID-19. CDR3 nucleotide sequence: TGTGCCTGGAGTCTTACAGGAAACACTGAAGCTTTCTTT. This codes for CAWSLTGNTEAFF.